The entry that follows covers one T cell receptor beta chain sequence. This sample was taken from a study of blood T cell repertoires in COVID-19. This CDR3 has 15 amino acids. Germline assignment: CDR1 MNHEY and CDR2 SVGAGI. Between the trimmed V and J ends, which lost 0 bases and 1 base, there was a span of 10 bases. Assay used: immunoSEQ multiplex PCR; TCRdb lists only in-frame clones, some missing. The table shows roughly 120,000 clones, with roughly 76% occurring only once. The V call is TRBV6-5, the J call TRBJ2-7, with D perhaps matching TRBD2 (6 bases). This receptor was taken from a woman aged 55-69 years with acute or convalescent COVID-19. Source material: peripheral blood. The CDR3 bases are TGTGCCAGCAGTTACTCAGTCGGGGGTTCCTACGAGCAGTACTTC. Protein sequence: CASSYSVGGSYEQYF.